These 24 T cell receptor beta chains share one sample of origin, sequenced in a study of tumor and adjacent non-tumor tissue in lung cancer. This sample's RNA came from whole unsorted tissue. A modified ARM-PCR protocol with three rounds of nested PCR amplified TCRbeta. Each CDR3 protein gets one entry after TCRdb re-called the multiplex PCR reads with MiXCR. The sample holds roughly 76,000 distinct CDR3 sequences; around 65% are singletons and the top ten take around an eighth. The specimen sequenced was lung tumor tissue. The receptors stem from a woman aged 70-85 years with non-small cell lung cancer.

A few counts support this clonotype. A clone one base away is much larger, so this may be a read error. The V and J genes are TRBV10-3 and TRBJ2-7, with 13 bases fitting TRBD2. CDR1 ENHRY and CDR2 SYGVKD come from the germline V gene. This CDR3 contains 18 residues. This chain's CDR3 is CAIRSSPGLAGDSYGQYF. CDR3 DNA: TGTGCCATCAGGAGCTCTCCCGGACTAGCGGGAGATTCCTACGGGCAGTACTTC.

This clonotype has at least ten counts. V gene TRBV28 combines with J gene TRBJ1-2; D is ambiguous. V was clipped by 6 bases and J by 3 bases, with 8 bases between them. In germline, CDR1 is MDHEN, CDR2 SYDVKM. This CDR3 region has 12 residues. The CDR3 sequence: CASRAMDYGYTF. The CDR3 bases are TGTGCCAGCAGGGCAATGGACTATGGCTACACCTTC.

This rearrangement joins TRBV19 to TRBJ1-5; D gene unclear. Trimming took 3 bases from V and 9 from J, leaving 12 bases between them. Looked up from germline, CDR1 is LNHDA and CDR2 is SQIVND (reference sequence). CDR3 length: 13 amino acids. CDR3 nucleotide sequence: TGTGCCAGTAGTATGGCCACCGCAGGGCCCCAGCATTTT. Amino acids: CASSMATAGPQHF.

About this clonotype itself: The junction departs from germline at one end; a sequencing error may be responsible. The chain has TRBV6-1 and TRBJ2-7; TRBD1 matches at 7 bases. There are 15 residues in the CDR3. CDR1 and CDR2 (germline): MNHNS, SASEGT. DNA for the CDR3: TGCGCCAGCAATGCCCCGACAGGGATCCCCTACGAGCAGTACTTC. Protein sequence: CASNAPTGIPYEQYF.

The table lists this clonotype with many counts. The V gene is TRBV28, the J gene TRBJ2-7; the D gene is possibly TRBD2 (6 bases). The V gene's germline CDR1 is MDHEN and CDR2 SYDVKM. Trimming shortened V by 6 bases and J by 5 bases, and 14 bases separated the two germline ends. The CDR3 has 13 amino acids. The CDR3: CASRGGITHEQYF. Here the CDR3 DNA reads TGTGCCAGCAGAGGCGGGATAACCCACGAGCAGTACTTC.

The chain joins TRBV6-2 or TRBV6-3 to TRBJ2-6, with a tentative D call TRBD2 (5 bases). V was shortened by 7 bases and J by 4 bases, with 11 bases between the two germline ends. Germline V lookup: CDR1 MNHEY, CDR2 SVGEGT. The CDR3 is 14 residues long. The CDR3 loop is CASNSSGGANVLTF. For the CDR3, the DNA is TGTGCCAGCAACTCTTCGGGGGGGGCCAACGTCCTGACTTTC.

A remark on this clonotype: This could be a read error, since a much larger clone is one nucleotide away. The chain combines TRBV28 with TRBJ2-7; D unclear. CDR1 and CDR2 from the germline V gene are MDHEN and SYDVKM. Trimming shortened V by 7 bases and J by 0 bases, and 10 bases separated the two germline ends. This CDR3 is 13 amino acids long. This CDR3 reads CASTHKSSYEQYF. DNA for the CDR3: TGTGCCAGCACACATAAGAGCTCCTACGAGCAGTACTTC.

Notes on this clonotype: Likely a read error: the CDR3 ends without its conserved phenylalanine or tryptophan. The V gene is TRBV2, the J gene TRBJ1-6; 7 nucleotides agree with TRBD1. CDR1 SNHLY and CDR2 FYNNEI come from the germline V gene. J gave up 10 bases and V 10 bases, and 10 bases lay outside the gene matches. The CDR3 loop spans 13 amino acids. CDR3 sequence (DNA): TGTGCCATCGACCCGACAGGGAACTCACCCCTCCACCTT. Protein: CAIDPTGNSPLHL.

This clonotype was seen a few times. The missing conserved phenylalanine or tryptophan at the end of this CDR3 makes a read error likely. The DNA is left out, because the CDR3 cannot be placed on it with certainty; the CDR3 is given as TCRdb lists it. The chain uses TRBV5-5 and TRBJ2-7; the table's D call, TRBD1, was not checked against the DNA. Germline V gene sequence: CDR1 SGHKS, CDR2 YYEKEE (reference sequence). Including both end residues, the CDR3 is 15 amino acids long. CDR3 amino acids: CASSLVPGVVSGGNL.

With respect to this clonotype: At one end the junction does not follow the germline gene, possibly because of a read error. The chain employs TRBV6-2 or TRBV6-3 and TRBJ1-1; D remains unclear. From germline, CDR1 is MNHEY and CDR2 SVGEGT. The CDR3 runs 13 residues. CDR3 sequence: CASRTNSPQDAFF. CDR3 coding DNA: TGTGCGAGCAGAACAAACAGTCCCCAGGATGCTTTCTTT.

Notes on this clonotype: The junction departs from the called germline gene at one end, perhaps through a read error. V is TRBV6-5 and J is TRBJ2-5; 8 bases align to TRBD2. This CDR3 has 14 amino acids. Germline CDR1 MNHEY, CDR2 SVGAGI. CDR3 protein: CVSSSWTSTETQYF. For the CDR3, the DNA is TGTGTCAGCAGCTCTTGGACTAGCACGGAGACTCAGTACTTC.

Turning to this clonotype: This clone may be a read error of a much larger clone one base away. The chain joins TRBV5-4 to TRBJ2-5; D call uncertain. Germline CDR1 SGHNT, CDR2 YYREEE (reference sequence). Trimming shortened V by 7 bases and J by 0 bases, and 10 bases separated the two germline ends. The CDR3 spans 13 residues. CDR3 sequence reads: CASGFPYQETQYF. Written as DNA, the CDR3 is TGTGCCAGCGGTTTCCCGTACCAAGAGACCCAGTACTTC.

As for this clonotype: One end of the junction does not line up with germline, which may come from a read error. The J gene is TRBJ1-1, the V gene TRBV4-1; 7 bases line up with TRBD1. This CDR3 is built from 15 residues. CDR1 and CDR2 from the germline V gene are MGHRA and YSYEKL. CDR3 region: CASIQRTGDGTEPFF. The CDR3 coding sequence is TGCGCCAGCATCCAACGTACAGGGGATGGCACTGAACCTTTCTTT.

The V gene is TRBV7-9, the J gene TRBJ1-3; D remains unclear. V was clipped by 9 bases and J by 4 bases, with 19 bases between them. The CDR3 has 15 amino acids. Germline V gene data show CDR1 as SEHNR and CDR2 as FQNEAQ (reference sequence). The chain's CDR3 is CASGLTSDRGNTIYF. DNA of the CDR3: TGTGCCAGTGGCTTAACAAGCGATCGGGGAAACACCATATATTTT.

J is TRBJ2-1 and V is TRBV20-1; 9 nucleotides line up with TRBD2. This CDR3 has 15 amino acids. The V and J ends lost 2 bases and 5 bases, in that order; junction bases with no gene match: 7. Germline loops: CDR1 DFQATT, CDR2 SNEGSKA (reference sequence). The CDR3 loop is CSARWAGGPDNEQFF. The CDR3 DNA reads as TGCAGTGCTAGATGGGCGGGAGGGCCGGACAATGAGCAGTTCTTC.

The chain joins TRBV20-1 to TRBJ1-1, with 8 bases identical to TRBD1. Looked up from germline, CDR1 is DFQATT and CDR2 is SNEGSKA (reference sequence). This CDR3 spans 13 amino acids. This CDR3 reads CNARDRGNTEAFF. For the CDR3, the DNA is TGCAATGCGAGAGACAGGGGAAACACTGAAGCTTTCTTT.

Turning to this clonotype: The junction and the germline gene differ at one end; a read error may be behind it. The gene calls are TRBV29-1 and TRBJ2-7; possibly TRBD2 for D (5 bases). The germline V gene encodes CDR1 SQVTM and CDR2 ANQGSEA. This CDR3 has 12 amino acids. The CDR3 region has the DNA TGCAGCATTGAGCGAGGGTCGGACGAGCAGTACTTC. Translating it yields CSIERGSDEQYF.

A remark on this clonotype: No conserved phenylalanine or tryptophan ends this CDR3, so it is likely a read error. The V call is TRBV4-2, the J call TRBJ2-1; 8 bases map to TRBD1. This CDR3 has 16 residues. The junction had 13 bases not matched to a gene; V was cut back by 3 bases and J by 9 bases. CDR1 and CDR2 from the germline V gene are LGHNA and YNFKEQ. The CDR3 DNA reads as TGTGCCAGCAGCCATGGATCAGGGGGCACCAGCATTGAGCAGTTCCTC. It codes for CASSHGSGGTSIEQFL.

The V call is TRBV24-1, the J call TRBJ1-2; the match to TRBD1 covers 10 bases. The CDR3 length is 16 residues. CDR1 is KGHDR, CDR2 SFDVKD, per germline. V trimming: 2 bases; J trimming: 4 bases; junction bases outside the gene matches: 6. CDR3 region: CATSDSGTGAAYGYTF. The CDR3 bases are TGTGCCACCAGTGATTCGGGGACAGGGGCAGCCTATGGCTACACCTTC.

This clonotype was recorded once. Mismatch with germline at one junction end may stem from a read error. V gene TRBV10-1 combines with J gene TRBJ2-5, with D perhaps assigned TRBD1 or TRBD2 (5 bases each). This CDR3 spans 13 amino acids. The germline CDR1 and CDR2 sequences are WNHNN and SYGVQD (reference sequence). The CDR3 DNA is TGCGCCAGCGGTGAATCGGGGCTGGAGACCCAGTACTTC. Encoded protein: CASGESGLETQYF.

Notes on this clonotype: This may come from a read error, since a much larger clone is one base off. The rearrangement joins TRBV14 to TRBJ1-1; D not certain. The V gene's germline CDR1 is SGHDN and CDR2 FVKESK. This CDR3 spans 18 amino acids. The CDR3 loop is CANSQDWRSRIKNTEAFF. The CDR3 region has the DNA TGTGCCAACAGCCAAGATTGGAGGTCCCGAATAAAGAACACTGAAGCTTTCTTT.

For this clonotype: This likely comes from a read error, as the CDR3 has no conserved phenylalanine or tryptophan at its end. The V gene is TRBV12-3 or TRBV12-4, the J gene TRBJ2-7; 11 bases are a match to TRBD2. This CDR3 is built from 14 residues. CDR3 nucleotides: TGTGCCAACAGTTCCACAACTAGCGGGAGAGAGCAGTACCTC. Translating it yields CANSSTTSGREQYL.

The chain carries TRBV5-1 and TRBJ2-7; TRBD1 matches 10 bases. Trimming cost V 0 bases and J 8 bases; bases outside gene matches: 8. The germline V gene encodes CDR1 SGHRS and CDR2 YFSETQ. There are 15 residues in the CDR3. The CDR3 sequence: CASSLAPGQGYKQYF. Written as DNA, the CDR3 is TGCGCCAGCAGCTTGGCCCCGGGACAGGGGTACAAGCAGTACTTC.

A note on this clonotype: Its ends do not fully match the called genes, so a read error is possible. This chain uses TRBV6-2 or TRBV6-3 with TRBJ2-5; 10 bases agree with TRBD2. This CDR3 comprises 15 residues. Germline lookup yields CDR1 MNHEY and CDR2 SVGEGT. The CDR3 DNA is TGTGCCAGCAGTTACTCGCCTAGCGGGAGTGAGACGCAGTACTTC. Translation: CASSYSPSGSETQYF.